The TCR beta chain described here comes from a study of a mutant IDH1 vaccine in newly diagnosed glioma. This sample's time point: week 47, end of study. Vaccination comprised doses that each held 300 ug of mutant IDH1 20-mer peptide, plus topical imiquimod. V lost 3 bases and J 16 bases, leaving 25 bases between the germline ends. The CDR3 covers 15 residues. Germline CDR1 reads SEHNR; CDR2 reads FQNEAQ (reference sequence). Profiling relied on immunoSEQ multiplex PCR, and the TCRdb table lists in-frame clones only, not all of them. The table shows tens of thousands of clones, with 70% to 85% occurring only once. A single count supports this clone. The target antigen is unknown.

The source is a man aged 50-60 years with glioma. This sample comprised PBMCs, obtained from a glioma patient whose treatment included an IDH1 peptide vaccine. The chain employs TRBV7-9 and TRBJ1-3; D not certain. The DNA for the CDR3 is TGTGCCAGCAGCTTCCTAACACGGACGGATTCCTCAGTGTATTTT. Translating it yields CASSFLTRTDSSVYF.